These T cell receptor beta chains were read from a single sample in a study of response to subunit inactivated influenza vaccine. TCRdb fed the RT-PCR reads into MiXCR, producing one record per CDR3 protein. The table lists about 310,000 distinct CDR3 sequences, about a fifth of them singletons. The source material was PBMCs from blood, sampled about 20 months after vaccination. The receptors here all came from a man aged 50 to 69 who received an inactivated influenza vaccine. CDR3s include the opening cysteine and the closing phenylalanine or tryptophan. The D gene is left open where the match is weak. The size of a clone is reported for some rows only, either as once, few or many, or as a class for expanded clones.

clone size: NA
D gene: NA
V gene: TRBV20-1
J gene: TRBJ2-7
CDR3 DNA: TGCAGTGCTAACAGGGCGCCTTCCTACGAGCAGTACTTC
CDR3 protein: CSANRAPSYEQYF

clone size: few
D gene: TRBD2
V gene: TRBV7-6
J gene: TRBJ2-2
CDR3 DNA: TGTGCCAGCAGCTCGGATATGGGACTAACGGACAACACCGGGGAGCTGTTTTTT
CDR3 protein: CASSSDMGLTDNTGELFF

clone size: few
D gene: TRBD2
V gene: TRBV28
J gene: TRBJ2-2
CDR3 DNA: TGTGCCAGCAGTCGAGCGGGAGGCCTCGCCGGGGAGCTGTTTTTT
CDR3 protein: CASSRAGGLAGELFF

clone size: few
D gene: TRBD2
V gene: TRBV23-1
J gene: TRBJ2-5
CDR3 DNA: TGCGCCAGCTCTCTACCGGCGGGAGGCCCGAGGGAGACCCAGTACTTC
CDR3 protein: CASSLPAGGPRETQYF

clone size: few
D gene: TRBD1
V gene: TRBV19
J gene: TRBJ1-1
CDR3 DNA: TGTGCCAGTAAAACAGGGGGCATGAACACTGAAGCTTTCTTT
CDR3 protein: CASKTGGMNTEAFF

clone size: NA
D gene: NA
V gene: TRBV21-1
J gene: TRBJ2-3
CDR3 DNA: TGTGCCAGCAGCAAAGGATGGGGGAATACGCAGTATTTT
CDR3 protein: CASSKGWGNTQYF

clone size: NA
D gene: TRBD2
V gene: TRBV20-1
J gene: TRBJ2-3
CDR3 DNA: TGCAGTGCTAGAGGGGCTAGCGGGAGAACAGATACGCAGTATTTT
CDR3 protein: CSARGASGRTDTQYF

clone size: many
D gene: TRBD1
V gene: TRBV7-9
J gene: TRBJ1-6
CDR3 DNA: TGTGCCAGCAGCTTGGGACAGGGGACGTATAATTCACCCCTCCACTTT
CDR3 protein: CASSLGQGTYNSPLHF

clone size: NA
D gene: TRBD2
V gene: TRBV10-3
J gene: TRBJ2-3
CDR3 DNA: TGTGCCATCACGAGCGGGAGCGATAGGAACACAGATACGCAGTATTTT
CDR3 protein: CAITSGSDRNTDTQYF

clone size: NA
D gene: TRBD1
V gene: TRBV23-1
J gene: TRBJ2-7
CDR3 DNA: TGCGCCAGCAGTAAAGGGACAGGGACCTACGAGCAGTACTTC
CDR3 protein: CASSKGTGTYEQYF

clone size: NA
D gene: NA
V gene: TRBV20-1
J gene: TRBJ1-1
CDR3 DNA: TGCAGTGCCACAACCTCGTGGGGGAACACTGAAGCTTTCTTT
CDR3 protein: CSATTSWGNTEAFF

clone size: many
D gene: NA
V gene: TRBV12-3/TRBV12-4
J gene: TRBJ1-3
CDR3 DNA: TGTGCCAGCAGTTTAGAATCTGGAAACACCATATATTTT
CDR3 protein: CASSLESGNTIYF

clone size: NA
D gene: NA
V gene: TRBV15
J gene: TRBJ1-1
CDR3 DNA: TGTGCCACCAGCTCGTCGGGAGGGGCTCACACTGAAGCTTTCTTT
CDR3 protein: CATSSSGGAHTEAFF

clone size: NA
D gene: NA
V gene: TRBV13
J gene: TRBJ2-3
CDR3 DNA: TGTGCCAGCAGACGACAGGCTGATTATACGCAGTATTTT
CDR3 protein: CASRRQADYTQYF

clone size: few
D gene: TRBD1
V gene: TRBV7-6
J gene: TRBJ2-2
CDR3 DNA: TGTGCCAGCAGCTCGGAGACAACAGGGGCGAACACCGGGGAGCTGTTTTTT
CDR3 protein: CASSSETTGANTGELFF

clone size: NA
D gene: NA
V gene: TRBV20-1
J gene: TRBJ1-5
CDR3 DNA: TGCAGTGCTAGAGATGTGGCAAGGGGGAAGAATCAGCCCCAGCATTTT
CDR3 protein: CSARDVARGKNQPQHF

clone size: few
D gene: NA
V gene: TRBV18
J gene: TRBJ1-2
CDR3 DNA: TGTGCCAGCTCACCAAGGCGGGACGGCCCTGGCTACACCTTC
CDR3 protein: CASSPRRDGPGYTF

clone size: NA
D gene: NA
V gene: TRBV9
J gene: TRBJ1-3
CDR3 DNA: TGTGCCAGCAGCGTAGGGCCAGCCCCTGGAAACACCATATATTTT
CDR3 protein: CASSVGPAPGNTIYF

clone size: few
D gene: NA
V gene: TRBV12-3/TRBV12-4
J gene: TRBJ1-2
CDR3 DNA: TGTGCCAGCAGTTCGGCCAGGGCGAGGGGTGGCTACACCTTC
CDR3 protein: CASSSARARGGYTF

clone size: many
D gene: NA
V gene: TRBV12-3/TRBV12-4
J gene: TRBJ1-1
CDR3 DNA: TGTGCCAGCAGTTTAGGGGGTGAAACTGAAGCTTTCTTT
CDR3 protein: CASSLGGETEAFF

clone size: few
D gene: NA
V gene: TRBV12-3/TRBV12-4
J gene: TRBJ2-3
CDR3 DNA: TGTGCCAGCAGCCTAACCGGGACCGTCACAGATACGCAGTATTTT
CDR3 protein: CASSLTGTVTDTQYF

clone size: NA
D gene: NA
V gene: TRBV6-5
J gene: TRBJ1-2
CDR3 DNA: TGTGCCAGCAGTTACGATCAGGGTCTCTATGGCTACACCTTC
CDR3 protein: CASSYDQGLYGYTF

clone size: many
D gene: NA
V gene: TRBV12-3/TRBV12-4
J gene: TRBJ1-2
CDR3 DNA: TGTGCCAGCCTAGTCTCGTCTAACTATGGCTACACCTTC
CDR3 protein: CASLVSSNYGYTF

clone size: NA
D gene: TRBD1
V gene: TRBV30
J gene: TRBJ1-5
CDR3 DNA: TGTGCCTGGGACAGGGGCATGGGTCAGCCCCAGCATTTT
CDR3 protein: CAWDRGMGQPQHF

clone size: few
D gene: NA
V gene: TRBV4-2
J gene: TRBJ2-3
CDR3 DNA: TGTGCCAGCAGCCAAGACCCCGGGGCCCCCAGCACAGATACGCAGTATTTT
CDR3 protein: CASSQDPGAPSTDTQYF

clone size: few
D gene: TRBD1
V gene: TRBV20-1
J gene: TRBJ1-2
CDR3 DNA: TGCAGTGCTCCCCGGGATATCAGAGATCGGACAGGGTCTGATGGCTACACCTTC
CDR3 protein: CSAPRDIRDRTGSDGYTF

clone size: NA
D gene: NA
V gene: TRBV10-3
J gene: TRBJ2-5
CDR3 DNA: TGTGCCATCAGTGGAGGGGCACTTCAAGAGACCCAGTACTTC
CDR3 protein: CAISGGALQETQYF

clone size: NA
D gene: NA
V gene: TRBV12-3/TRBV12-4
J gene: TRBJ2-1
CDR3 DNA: TGTGCCAGCAGTTTGGAGAGTGGCTACAATGAGCAGTTCTTC
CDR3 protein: CASSLESGYNEQFF

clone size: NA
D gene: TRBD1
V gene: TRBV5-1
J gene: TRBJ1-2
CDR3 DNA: TGCGCCAGCAGCTTGGCCAACAGGGGAGTTTATGGCTACACCTTC
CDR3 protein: CASSLANRGVYGYTF

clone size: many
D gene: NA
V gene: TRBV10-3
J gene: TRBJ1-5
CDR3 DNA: TGTGCCATCAGTGAGTTCGGCACTATCAATCAGCCCCAGCATTTT
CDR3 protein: CAISEFGTINQPQHF

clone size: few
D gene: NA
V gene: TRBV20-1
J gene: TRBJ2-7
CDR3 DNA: TGCAGTGCTGCGGGACAGACGACCTCCTACGAGCAGTACTTC
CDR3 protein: CSAAGQTTSYEQYF

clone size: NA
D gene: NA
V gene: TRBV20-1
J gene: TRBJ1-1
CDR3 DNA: TGCAGTGCTAGAGAAATAGGGGTAGACACTGAAGCTTTCTTT
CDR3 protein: CSAREIGVDTEAFF

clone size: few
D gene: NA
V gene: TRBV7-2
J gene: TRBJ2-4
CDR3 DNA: TGTGCCAGCAGCTCACTTTCGGGGGACATTCAGTACTTC
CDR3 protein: CASSSLSGDIQYF

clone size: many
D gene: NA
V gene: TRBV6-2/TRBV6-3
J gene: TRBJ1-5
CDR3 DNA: TGTGCCAGCCAGCCAGACGGGGCAGGGGTATCGCCCCAGCATTTT
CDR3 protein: CASQPDGAGVSPQHF

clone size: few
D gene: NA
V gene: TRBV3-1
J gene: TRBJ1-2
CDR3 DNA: TGTGCCAGCAGTCCCTGGGGGCACAACTATGGCTACACCTTC
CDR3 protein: CASSPWGHNYGYTF

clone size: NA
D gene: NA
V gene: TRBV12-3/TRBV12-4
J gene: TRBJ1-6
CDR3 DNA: TGTGCCAGCAGACGGGGGGGTAATTCACCCCTCCACTTT
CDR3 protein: CASRRGGNSPLHF

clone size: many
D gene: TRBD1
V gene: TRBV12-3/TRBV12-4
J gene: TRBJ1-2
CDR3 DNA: TGTGCCAGCAGAAGGGACAGCAACTATGGCTACACCTTC
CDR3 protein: CASRRDSNYGYTF

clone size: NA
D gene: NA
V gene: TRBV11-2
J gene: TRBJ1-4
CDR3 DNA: TGTGCCAGCAGCTATTTCGGTGGCACGGATGAAAAACTGTTTTTT
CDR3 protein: CASSYFGGTDEKLFF

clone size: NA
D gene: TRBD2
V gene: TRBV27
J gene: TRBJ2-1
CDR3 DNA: TGTGCCAGCAGCTCAGCGGGGGGCTCCTACAATGAGCAGTTCTTC
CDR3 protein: CASSSAGGSYNEQFF

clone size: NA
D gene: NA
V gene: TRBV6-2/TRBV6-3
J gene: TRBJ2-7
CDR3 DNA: TGTGCCAGCAGTTCTGCCATGACTAGTACCTACGAGCAGTACTTC
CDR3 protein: CASSSAMTSTYEQYF

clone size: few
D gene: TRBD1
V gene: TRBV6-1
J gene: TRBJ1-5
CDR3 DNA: TGTGCCAGCAGCGACGGGACAGCAAATCAGCCCCAGCATTTT
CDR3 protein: CASSDGTANQPQHF

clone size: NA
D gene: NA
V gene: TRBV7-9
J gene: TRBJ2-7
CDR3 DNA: TGTGCCAGCATCCGGCGGCTGCAGTCCTACGAGCAGTACTTC
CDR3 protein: CASIRRLQSYEQYF

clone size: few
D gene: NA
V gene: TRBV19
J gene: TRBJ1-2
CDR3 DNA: TGTGCCTCATCGGGGCAGGGAAGTACGGGTGGCTACACCTTC
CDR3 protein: CASSGQGSTGGYTF

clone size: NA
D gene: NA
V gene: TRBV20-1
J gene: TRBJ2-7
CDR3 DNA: TGCAGTGCTAGAGACCCCCGGCAGGGGACGTTCTACGAGCAGTACTTC
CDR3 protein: CSARDPRQGTFYEQYF

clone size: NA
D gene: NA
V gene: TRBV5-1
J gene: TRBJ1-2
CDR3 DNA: TGCGCCAGCAGCCGGGGGCCTTACCCAAATAACTATGGCTACACCTTC
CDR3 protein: CASSRGPYPNNYGYTF

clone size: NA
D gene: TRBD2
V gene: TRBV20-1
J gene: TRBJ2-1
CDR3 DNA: TGCAGTGCTACAGCGGGAGGACTAGATGGTGAGCAGTTCTTC
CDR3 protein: CSATAGGLDGEQFF

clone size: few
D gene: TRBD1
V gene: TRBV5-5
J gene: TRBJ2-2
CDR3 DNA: TGTGCCAGCAGCTACCGGGACAGGAACACCGGGGAGCTGTTTTTT
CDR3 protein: CASSYRDRNTGELFF

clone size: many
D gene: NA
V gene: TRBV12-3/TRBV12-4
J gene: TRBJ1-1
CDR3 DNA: TGTGCCAGCAGCCCTAGGACCGATCTCCCTGAAGCTTTCTTT
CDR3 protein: CASSPRTDLPEAFF

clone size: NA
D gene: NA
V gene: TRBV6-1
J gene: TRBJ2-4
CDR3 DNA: TGTGCCAGCAGCCCCCGACGAGCCAAAAACATTCAGTACTTC
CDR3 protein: CASSPRRAKNIQYF

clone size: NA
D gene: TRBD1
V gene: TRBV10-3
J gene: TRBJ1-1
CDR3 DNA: TGTGCCATCAGTTTGGATCGGACAGGGAGTGGCACTGAAGCTTTCTTT
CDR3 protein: CAISLDRTGSGTEAFF

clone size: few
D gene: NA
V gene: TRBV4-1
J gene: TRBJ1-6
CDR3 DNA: TGCGCCAGCAGCCAAGAGCGTGCAGGGCAAGGGAATTCACCCCTCCACTTT
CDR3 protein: CASSQERAGQGNSPLHF

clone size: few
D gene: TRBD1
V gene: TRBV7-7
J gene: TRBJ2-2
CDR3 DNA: TGTGCTAGCAGCCCGGGACAGGGGGCGAACACCGGGGAGCTGTTTTTT
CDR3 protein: CASSPGQGANTGELFF